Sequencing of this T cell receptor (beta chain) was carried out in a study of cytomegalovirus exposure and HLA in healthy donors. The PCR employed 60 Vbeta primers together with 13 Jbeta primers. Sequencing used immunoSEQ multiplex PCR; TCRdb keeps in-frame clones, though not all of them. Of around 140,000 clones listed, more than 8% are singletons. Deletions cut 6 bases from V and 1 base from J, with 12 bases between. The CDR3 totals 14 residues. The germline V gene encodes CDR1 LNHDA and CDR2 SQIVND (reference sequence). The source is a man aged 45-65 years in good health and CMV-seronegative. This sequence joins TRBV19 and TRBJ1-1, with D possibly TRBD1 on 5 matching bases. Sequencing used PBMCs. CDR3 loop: CASSRLGENTEAFF. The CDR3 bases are TGTGCCAGTAGCCGATTAGGGGAGAACACTGAAGCTTTCTTT.